A single T cell receptor (beta chain) is shown here with its context. The germline V and J ends were trimmed by 8 bases and 2 bases, with 12 bases remaining between them. The CDR3 loop spans 13 amino acids. Original analysis: Cell counts per sample came from amplifying reference gene primers. This table comes from immunoSEQ multiplex PCR, and its TCRdb copy is limited to in-frame clones, with some not included. That table is the source of V, J and clone size, and D and trimming were worked out from the DNA. The sample lists about 70,000 clones; around 90% were seen once. The record originates from a study of blood T cell repertoires in COVID-19.

The TCR sequence derives from a woman of 80 years or more with acute or convalescent COVID-19. The chain carries TRBV12-3 or TRBV12-4 and TRBJ1-1, with a tentative D call TRBD1 (5 bases). Material: peripheral blood. This CDR3 reads CASGVTGNTEAFF. In nucleotides, the CDR3 is TGTGCCAGCGGCGTTACAGGAAACACTGAAGCTTTCTTT.